A selection of T cell receptor beta chains follows, all from one sample in a study of cytomegalovirus exposure and HLA in healthy donors. Sequenced by immunoSEQ multiplex PCR; TCRdb stores in-frame clones only, minus some. The repertoire includes roughly 190,000 clones, 80% to 90% of them detected once, and 1% to 1.5% sits in the top ten. The sequenced sample consisted of PBMCs. Receptor source: a young man in good health and CMV-seronegative. CDR3s include the opening cysteine and the closing phenylalanine or tryptophan. The D gene is left open where the match is weak. Size is stated for part of the rows, as once, few or many counts, or as a class when the clone is expanded.

17	NA	TRBD1	TRBV7-9	TRBJ1-1	TGTGCCAGCACCGTGAAGACAGGGGCCAACATGAACACTGAAGCTTTCTTT	CASTVKTGANMNTEAFF
16	NA	TRBD1	TRBV7-8	TRBJ2-3	TGTGCCAGCAGCTTACGAGGGGGCCAGCCGACAGATACGCAGTATTTT	CASSLRGGQPTDTQYF
18	once	TRBD1	TRBV7-9	TRBJ1-1	TGTGCCAGCAGCTCATCCTATAGAACAGGGGGCCAGGGCACTGAAGCTTTCTTT	CASSSSYRTGGQGTEAFF
11	NA	NA	TRBV5-8	TRBJ1-1	TGTGCCAGCAGCCCGGACACTGAAGCTTTCTTT	CASSPDTEAFF
16	NA	NA	TRBV13	TRBJ2-7	TGTGCCAGCAGCCTCCACGACGGGCCAGGGTCCTACGAGCAGTACTTC	CASSLHDGPGSYEQYF
15	NA	TRBD2	TRBV27	TRBJ2-7	TGTGCCAGCAGTTTACGGGGGGACTTCTCCTACGAGCAGTACTTC	CASSLRGDFSYEQYF
16	NA	NA	TRBV7-9	TRBJ1-2	TGTGCCAGCAGCTCTAGGCCCGGTCGGGGGGTTTATGGCTACACCTTC	CASSSRPGRGVYGYTF
14	NA	TRBD2	TRBV19	TRBJ2-7	TGTGCCAGTACTCCGGGACTAGCGTCTGCCGAGCAGTACTTC	CASTPGLASAEQYF
15	NA	NA	TRBV19	TRBJ1-4	TGTGCCAGTACCTCCCCGAGCAGGGAATATGGAAAACTGTTTTTT	CASTSPSREYGKLFF
14	NA	NA	TRBV4-1	TRBJ1-5	TGCGCCAGCAGCCAAGATGGCAGGGGATCGGCCCAGCATTTT	CASSQDGRGSAQHF
20	once	TRBD1	TRBV6-4	TRBJ1-4	TGTGCCAGCAGCCCCCCCCGGGACAGGGAGAGTGTAGTAGATGGTGAAAAACTGTTTTTT	CASSPPRDRESVVDGEKLFF
14	NA	NA	TRBV28	TRBJ1-3	TGTGCCAGCAGTGAGAAAAGCAGGGCTTACACCATATATTTT	CASSEKSRAYTIYF
18	NA	TRBD1	TRBV5-6	TRBJ2-2	TGTGCCAGCAGCTTGTGGGACAGGGTGTTTACGAACACCGGGGAGCTGTTTTTT	CASSLWDRVFTNTGELFF
13	NA	NA	TRBV28	TRBJ2-7	TGTGCCAGCAGTCCGGGAGTCTCCTACGAGCAGTACTTC	CASSPGVSYEQYF
14	NA	NA	TRBV29-1	TRBJ1-4	TGCAGCGTTGAAGCCAGGGGAGAATTTGGAAAACTGTTTTTT	CSVEARGEFGKLFF
14	NA	TRBD1	TRBV2	TRBJ2-7	TGTGCCAGCAGTCTGCGACAGGGGTCCTACGAGCAGTACTTC	CASSLRQGSYEQYF
18	NA	TRBD1	TRBV9	TRBJ1-1	TGTGCCAGCAGCGGACGGAGGGGAGGGACAGGGGTCTCGGATGAAGCTTTCTTT	CASSGRRGGTGVSDEAFF